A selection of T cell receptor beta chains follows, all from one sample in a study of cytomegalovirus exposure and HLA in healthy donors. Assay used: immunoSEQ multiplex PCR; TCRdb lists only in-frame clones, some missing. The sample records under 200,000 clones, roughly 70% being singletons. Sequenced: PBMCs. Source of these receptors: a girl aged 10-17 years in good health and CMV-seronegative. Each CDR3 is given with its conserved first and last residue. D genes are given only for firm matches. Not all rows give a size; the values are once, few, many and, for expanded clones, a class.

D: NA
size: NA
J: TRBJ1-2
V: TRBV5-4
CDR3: CASSPEGRGKNGYTF
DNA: TGTGCCAGCAGCCCTGAGGGGCGGGGGAAGAATGGCTACACCTTC

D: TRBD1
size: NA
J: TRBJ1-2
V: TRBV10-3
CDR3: CAISKGTGYGYTF
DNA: TGTGCCATCAGCAAGGGGACAGGCTATGGCTACACCTTC

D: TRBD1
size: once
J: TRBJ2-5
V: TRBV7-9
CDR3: CASSLPPGGTGGEETQYF
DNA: TGTGCCAGCAGCCTCCCCCCCGGGGGGACAGGGGGTGAGGAGACCCAGTACTTC

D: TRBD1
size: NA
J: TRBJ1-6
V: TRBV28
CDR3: CASSTAGQGAPLHF
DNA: TGTGCCAGCAGCACCGCGGGACAGGGTGCACCCCTCCACTTT

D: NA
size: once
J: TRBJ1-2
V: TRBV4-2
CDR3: CASSQGGMTALRDYGYTF
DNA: TGTGCCAGCAGCCAGGGGGGGATGACAGCTTTAAGGGACTATGGCTACACCTTC

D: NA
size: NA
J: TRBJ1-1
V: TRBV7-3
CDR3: CASSQTGGQGNTEAFF
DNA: TGTGCCAGCAGCCAAACGGGGGGCCAAGGGAACACTGAAGCTTTCTTT

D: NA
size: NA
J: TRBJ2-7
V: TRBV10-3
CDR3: CAIMGESTYEQYF
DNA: TGTGCCATCATGGGCGAGAGCACCTACGAGCAGTACTTC

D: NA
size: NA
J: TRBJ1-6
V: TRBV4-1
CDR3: CASSQNELRGDRLHF
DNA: TGCGCCAGCAGCCAAAACGAGCTCAGGGGCGATCGCCTCCACTTT

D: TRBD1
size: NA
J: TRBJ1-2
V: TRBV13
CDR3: CASSLGGGQGFLGSGYTF
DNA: TGTGCCAGCAGCTTAGGCGGAGGACAGGGGTTTCTAGGATCTGGCTACACCTTC

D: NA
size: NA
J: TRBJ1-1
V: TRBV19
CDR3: CASSITIRVEAFF
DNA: TGTGCCAGTAGTATAACTATTCGAGTTGAAGCTTTCTTT

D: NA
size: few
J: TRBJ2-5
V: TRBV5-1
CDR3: CASSLGGSETQYF
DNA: TGCGCCAGCAGCTTAGGGGGATCGGAGACCCAGTACTTC

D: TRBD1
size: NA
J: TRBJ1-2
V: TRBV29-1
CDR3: CSVGQDYGYTF
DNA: TGCAGCGTGGGACAGGATTATGGCTACACCTTC

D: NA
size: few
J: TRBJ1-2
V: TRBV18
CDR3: CASSPRRENYGYTF
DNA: TGTGCCAGCTCACCACGGAGGGAGAACTATGGCTACACCTTC

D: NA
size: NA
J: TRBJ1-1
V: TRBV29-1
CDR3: CSVGPGDTEAFF
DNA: TGCAGCGTTGGGCCAGGGGATACTGAAGCTTTCTTT

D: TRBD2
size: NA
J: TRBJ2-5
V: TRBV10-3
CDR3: CATRPGEGETQYF
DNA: TGTGCCACACGCCCCGGGGAGGGCGAGACCCAGTACTTC

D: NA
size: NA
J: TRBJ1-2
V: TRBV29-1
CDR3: CSVEDSGKGYTF
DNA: TGCAGCGTTGAAGATTCGGGGAAAGGCTACACCTTC

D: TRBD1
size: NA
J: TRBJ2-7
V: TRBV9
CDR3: CASSPGTGDLYEQYF
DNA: TGTGCCAGCAGCCCCGGGACAGGGGACCTCTACGAGCAGTACTTC

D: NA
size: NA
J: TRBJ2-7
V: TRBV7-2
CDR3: CASSLSGPPYEQYF
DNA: TGTGCCAGCAGCTTATCAGGGCCGCCCTACGAGCAGTACTTC

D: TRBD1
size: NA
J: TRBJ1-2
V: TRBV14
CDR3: CASSQDGGQGNYGYTF
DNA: TGTGCCAGCAGCCAAGATGGCGGACAGGGAAATTATGGCTACACCTTC

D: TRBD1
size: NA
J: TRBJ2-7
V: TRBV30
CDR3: CAWSVGPFRQGRAYEQYF
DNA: TGTGCCTGGAGTGTAGGCCCTTTCAGACAGGGGAGAGCCTACGAGCAGTACTTC

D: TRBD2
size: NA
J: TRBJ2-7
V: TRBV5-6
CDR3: CASSLMSSGPYEQYF
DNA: TGTGCCAGCAGCTTGATGTCTAGCGGGCCCTACGAGCAGTACTTC

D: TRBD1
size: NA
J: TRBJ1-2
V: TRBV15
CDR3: CATSGDDRGYYGYTF
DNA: TGTGCCACCAGCGGAGACGACAGGGGGTACTATGGCTACACCTTC

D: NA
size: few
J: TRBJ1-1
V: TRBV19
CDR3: CASRAGEGWYTEAFF
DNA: TGTGCCAGTAGGGCAGGGGAGGGATGGTACACTGAAGCTTTCTTT

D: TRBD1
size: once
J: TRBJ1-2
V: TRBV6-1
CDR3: CASSPVFRTGYGYTF
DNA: TGTGCCAGCAGTCCTGTATTTCGGACAGGCTATGGCTACACCTTC

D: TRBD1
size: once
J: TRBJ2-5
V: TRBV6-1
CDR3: CASRAGGPQETQYF
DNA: TGTGCCAGCCGGGCAGGGGGACCTCAAGAGACCCAGTACTTC

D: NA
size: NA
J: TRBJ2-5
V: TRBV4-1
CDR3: CASSQEGRGQETQYF
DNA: TGCGCCAGCAGCCAAGAGGGTCGGGGCCAAGAGACCCAGTACTTC

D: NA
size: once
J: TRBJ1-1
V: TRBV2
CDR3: CASSEEIGGNTEAFF
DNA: TGTGCCAGCAGTGAAGAAATCGGTGGGAACACTGAAGCTTTCTTT

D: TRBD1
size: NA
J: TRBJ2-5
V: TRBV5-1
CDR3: CASSLNRGLVAGQETQYF
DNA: TGCGCCAGCAGCTTGAACAGGGGGCTGGTAGCGGGCCAAGAGACCCAGTACTTC

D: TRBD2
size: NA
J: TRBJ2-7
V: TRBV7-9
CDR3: CASSLGAGGGYEQYF
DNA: TGTGCCAGCAGCTTAGGCGCGGGGGGCGGGTACGAGCAGTACTTC

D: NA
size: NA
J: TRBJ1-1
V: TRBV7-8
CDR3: CASSFVPRTEAFF
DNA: TGTGCCAGCAGCTTTGTCCCGCGCACTGAAGCTTTCTTT

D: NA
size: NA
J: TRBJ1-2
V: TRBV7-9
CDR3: CASSQPANYGYTF
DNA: TGTGCCAGCAGCCAGCCAGCGAACTATGGCTACACCTTC

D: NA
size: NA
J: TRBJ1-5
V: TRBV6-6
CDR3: CASSYSVGRGYQPQHF
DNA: TGTGCCAGCAGTTACTCAGTCGGCAGGGGTTATCAGCCCCAGCATTTT

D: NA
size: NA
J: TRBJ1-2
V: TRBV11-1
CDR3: CASSPDRNYGYTF
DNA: TGTGCCAGCAGTCCCGACAGAAACTATGGCTACACCTTC

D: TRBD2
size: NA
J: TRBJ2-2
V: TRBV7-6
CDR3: CASSPGLARPGELFF
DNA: TGTGCCAGCAGCCCAGGACTAGCAAGGCCCGGGGAGCTGTTTTTT

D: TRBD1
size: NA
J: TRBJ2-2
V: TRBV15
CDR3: CATSRVQGATGELFF
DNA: TGTGCCACCAGCAGAGTACAGGGGGCGACCGGGGAGCTGTTTTTT

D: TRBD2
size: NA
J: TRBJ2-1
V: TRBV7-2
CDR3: CASSRGGGSSYNEQFF
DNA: TGTGCCAGCAGCCGTGGCGGGGGAAGCTCCTACAATGAGCAGTTCTTC

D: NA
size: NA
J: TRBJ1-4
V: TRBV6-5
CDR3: CASRGRNEKLFF
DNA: TGTGCCAGCAGGGGGAGGAACGAAAAACTGTTTTTT

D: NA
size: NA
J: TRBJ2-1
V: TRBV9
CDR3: CASSVGQSGHNEQFF
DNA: TGTGCCAGCAGCGTAGGACAGAGTGGCCACAATGAGCAGTTCTTC

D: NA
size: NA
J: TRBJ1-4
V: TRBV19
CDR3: CASSPPWSGVAQPENEKLFF
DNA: TGTGCCAGTAGTCCTCCGTGGTCGGGAGTTGCTCAACCCGAGAATGAAAAACTGTTTTTT

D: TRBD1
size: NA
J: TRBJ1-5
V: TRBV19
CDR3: CASTPYGQGQHGGNQPQHF
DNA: TGTGCCAGTACCCCTTACGGACAGGGACAACACGGGGGCAATCAGCCCCAGCATTTT

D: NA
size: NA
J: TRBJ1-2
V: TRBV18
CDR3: CASSPSELSGYGYTF
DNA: TGTGCCAGCTCACCCTCTGAACTCAGCGGATATGGCTACACCTTC